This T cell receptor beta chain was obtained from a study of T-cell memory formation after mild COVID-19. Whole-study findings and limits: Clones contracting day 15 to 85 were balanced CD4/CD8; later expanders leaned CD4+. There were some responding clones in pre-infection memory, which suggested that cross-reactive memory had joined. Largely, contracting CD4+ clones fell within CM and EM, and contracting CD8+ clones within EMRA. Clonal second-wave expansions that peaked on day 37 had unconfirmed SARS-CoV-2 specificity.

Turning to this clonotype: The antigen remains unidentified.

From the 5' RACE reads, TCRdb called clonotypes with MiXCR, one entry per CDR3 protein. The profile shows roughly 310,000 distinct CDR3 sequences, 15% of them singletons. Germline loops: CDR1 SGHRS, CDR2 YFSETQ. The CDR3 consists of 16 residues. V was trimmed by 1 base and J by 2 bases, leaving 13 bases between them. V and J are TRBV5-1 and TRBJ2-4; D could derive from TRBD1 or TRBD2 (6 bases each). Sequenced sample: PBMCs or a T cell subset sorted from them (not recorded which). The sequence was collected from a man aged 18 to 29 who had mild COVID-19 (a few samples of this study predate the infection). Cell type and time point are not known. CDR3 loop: CASSLLWRDTKNIQYF. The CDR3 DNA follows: TGCGCCAGCAGCTTGCTATGGCGGGACACCAAAAACATTCAGTACTTC.